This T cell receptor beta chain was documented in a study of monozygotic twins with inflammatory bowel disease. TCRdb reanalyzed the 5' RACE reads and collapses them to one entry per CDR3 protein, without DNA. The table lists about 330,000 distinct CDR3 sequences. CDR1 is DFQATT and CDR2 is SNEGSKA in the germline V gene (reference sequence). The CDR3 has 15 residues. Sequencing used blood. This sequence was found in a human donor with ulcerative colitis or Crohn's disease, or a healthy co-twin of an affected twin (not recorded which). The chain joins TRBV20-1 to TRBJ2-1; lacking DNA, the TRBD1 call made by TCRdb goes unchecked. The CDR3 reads CSARDLYGTPNEQFF.